This paragraph covers one TCR beta chain sequence. The data derive from a study of blood T cells in healthy people across ages. A second roughly 6 to 12 cycle PCR used barcoded and J-beta primers. Each CDR3 protein is one row after TCRdb ran MiXCR on the 5' RACE reads. The sample lists 650,000 to 900,000 distinct CDR3 sequences, around 62% occurring once. This receptor was obtained from a man aged 30 to 39 in good health. Material for sequencing was blood.

CDR3 in amino acids: CAISEGLNTYNEQFF. As DNA, the CDR3 is TGTGCCATCAGTGAGGGACTAAACACCTACAATGAGCAGTTCTTC. The chain employs TRBV10-3 and TRBJ2-1; D may be TRBD2 (6 bases). This CDR3 has 15 residues. The V end lost 2 bases, the J end lost 2 bases, and 10 bases lay between the germline ends. Germline lookup yields CDR1 ENHRY and CDR2 SYGVKD.